The rows below give T cell receptor beta chains drawn from one sample of a study of shared clonotypes between healthy human individuals. This table comes from immunoSEQ multiplex PCR, and its TCRdb copy is limited to in-frame clones, with some not included. The table lists roughly 2.1 million clones, about 92% of them singletons. Sequencing was carried out using naive CD8+ T cells from PBMCs. The source of these receptors is a man younger than 30 in good health. Some clones in this sample may be carry-over from other donors' samples. The CDR3 runs from the conserved cysteine through the conserved F or W. A D gene is named only where the DNA matches it firmly. Expanded clones are given a class, and other clones once, few, many or no size at all.

DNA	CDR3	D	size	J	V
TGTGCCATCAGGGGAATAGCGAGTGGCGAGCAGTACTTC	CAIRGIASGEQYF	.	.	TRBJ2-7	TRBV10-3
TGTGCCAGCAGCTTAGGGGTCTCGGGAGCCTCCTACGAGCAGTACTTC	CASSLGVSGASYEQYF	.	once	TRBJ2-7	TRBV7-2
TGCGCCAGCAGCCAGGACAGTTACAATGAGCAGTTCTTC	CASSQDSYNEQFF	.	.	TRBJ2-1	TRBV4-3
TGTGCCAGCAGCCCGGGGACAGGTGTCCCCAATGAGCAGTTCTTC	CASSPGTGVPNEQFF	TRBD1	.	TRBJ2-1	TRBV7-8
TGTGCCAGCAGGGGACAGTTCACAGATACGCAGTATTTT	CASRGQFTDTQYF	TRBD1	.	TRBJ2-3	TRBV6-5
TGTGCCAGCTCACCACCGGAAGTGCCTTCCTACGAGCAGTACTTC	CASSPPEVPSYEQYF	.	.	TRBJ2-7	TRBV18
TGTGCCAGCAGCTTTGGGACAGGGACAGATACGCAGTATTTT	CASSFGTGTDTQYF	TRBD1	.	TRBJ2-3	TRBV5-6
TGTGCCAGCAGCCTAGACGGAACCTGGGAGAACACTGAAGCTTTCTTT	CASSLDGTWENTEAFF	.	.	TRBJ1-1	TRBV7-6
TGTGCCAGCAGCCATCTTCGCAATGAGCAGTTCTTC	CASSHLRNEQFF	.	.	TRBJ2-1	TRBV7-2
TGTGCCAGCAGGTACCCAGGACAGTCCGCCTACGAGCAGTACTTC	CASRYPGQSAYEQYF	.	once	TRBJ2-7	TRBV28
TGTGCCAGCAGTTGGGGACAGGGGGTCGTCACTGAAGCTTTCTTT	CASSWGQGVVTEAFF	TRBD1	.	TRBJ1-1	TRBV6-6
TGTGCCGGAGGGGAAAACACCGGGGAGCTGTTTTTT	CAGGENTGELFF	.	.	TRBJ2-2	TRBV10-3
TGTGCCAGCAGTGTGAGGGGGAGGGATGAGCAGTTCTTC	CASSVRGRDEQFF	.	.	TRBJ2-1	TRBV25-1
TGTGCCAGCAGTGTCGAGGGGAATCAGCCCCAGCATTTT	CASSVEGNQPQHF	.	.	TRBJ1-5	TRBV28
TGTGCCAGCAGCTCGGGACTAGCGATCTACAATGAGCAGTTCTTC	CASSSGLAIYNEQFF	TRBD2	.	TRBJ2-1	TRBV7-3
TGTGCCAGCAGGGGGACAGGGTTTGGCAATCAGCCCCAGCATTTT	CASRGTGFGNQPQHF	TRBD1	.	TRBJ1-5	TRBV27
TGTGCCAGCAGCTCCCGCCGGGACATGGTTAGCACAGATACGCAGTATTTT	CASSSRRDMVSTDTQYF	.	.	TRBJ2-3	TRBV11-1
TGTGCCAGCAGTGAATTTAGGACTAGCGGAAACAATGAGCAGTTCTTC	CASSEFRTSGNNEQFF	TRBD2	.	TRBJ2-1	TRBV25-1
TGTGCGAGCAAGTCAGCGGGAGCTCCCGACTCCTACGAGCAGTACTTC	CASKSAGAPDSYEQYF	TRBD2	once	TRBJ2-7	TRBV2
TGTGCCAGCAGGATACAGGGTAGCAATCAGCCCCAGCATTTT	CASRIQGSNQPQHF	.	.	TRBJ1-5	TRBV27
TGTGCCAGCAGCACCAACAGGGTCGCGGACACTGAAGCTTTCTTT	CASSTNRVADTEAFF	.	.	TRBJ1-1	TRBV7-9
TGTGCCAGCAGATCTCGGGACAGGGGATTAGAGACCCAGTACTTC	CASRSRDRGLETQYF	TRBD1	.	TRBJ2-5	TRBV28
TGTGCCAGCAGCCCAATAGCGGATCCGTGGGATACGCAGTATTTT	CASSPIADPWDTQYF	.	.	TRBJ2-3	TRBV7-9
TGTGCCAGCAGTTCCTCACCTGGACGGGGTAACTATGGCTACACCTTC	CASSSSPGRGNYGYTF	.	.	TRBJ1-2	TRBV27
TGTGCCAGCAGTTTCGGGACACGGAAGAATCAGCCCCAGCATTTT	CASSFGTRKNQPQHF	.	.	TRBJ1-5	TRBV28
TGTGCCAGCAGACCTCATTACACTAGGCGGGAGCCCTACAATGAGCAGTTCTTC	CASRPHYTRREPYNEQFF	TRBD2	.	TRBJ2-1	TRBV13
TGTGCCAGCAGCGACGACAGGGTCGGCCAGCCCCAGCATTTT	CASSDDRVGQPQHF	TRBD1	.	TRBJ1-5	TRBV7-9
TGTGCCAGCAGTAGCCCGCGCGGACGGACCAGCTACGAGCAGTACTTC	CASSSPRGRTSYEQYF	.	.	TRBJ2-7	TRBV28
TGTGCCAGCAGCCAAGGGAATGAGCAGTTCTTC	CASSQGNEQFF	.	.	TRBJ2-1	TRBV27
TGTGCCAGCAGTGACCCAATGTTCGGAGCTTTCTTT	CASSDPMFGAFF	.	.	TRBJ1-1	TRBV25-1
TGTGCCAGCAGTTTCCGCCTGGCGGCCGGGCCAGATACGCAGTATTTT	CASSFRLAAGPDTQYF	.	.	TRBJ2-3	TRBV27
TGTGCCAGCAGACCCTACGGACAGAGCAATCAGCCCCAGCATTTT	CASRPYGQSNQPQHF	.	once	TRBJ1-5	TRBV27
TGTGCCAGCAGCCCCACTAGCGCGAGCTCCTACGAGCAGTACTTC	CASSPTSASSYEQYF	TRBD2	.	TRBJ2-7	TRBV9
TGTGCCAGTAGTACCGACGCCTACGAGCAGTACTTC	CASSTDAYEQYF	.	.	TRBJ2-7	TRBV19
TGTGCCAGCAGGGTAGAATATGGCCAATTTGGCTACACCTTC	CASRVEYGQFGYTF	.	.	TRBJ1-2	TRBV21-1
TGTGCCAGCAGCCTCGACAGGACTTCGAACACCGGGGAGCTGTTTTTT	CASSLDRTSNTGELFF	.	.	TRBJ2-2	TRBV2
TGTGCCATCAGTGGAACACTAGCGGAAGAGCAGTTCTTC	CAISGTLAEEQFF	TRBD2	.	TRBJ2-1	TRBV10-3
TGTGCTAGTGGTTGGTCCAGCACAGATACGCAGTATTTT	CASGWSSTDTQYF	.	.	TRBJ2-3	TRBV12-5
TGTGCCAGCAGGTTCCGGGAGTCCCCTAGCGGGGAGCTGTTTTTT	CASRFRESPSGELFF	.	.	TRBJ2-2	TRBV27
TGCGCCAGCAGCCCCGTCCGGGACAGGGGTCGGCAGAGCTCCTACAATGAGCAGTTCTTC	CASSPVRDRGRQSSYNEQFF	TRBD1	.	TRBJ2-1	TRBV5-1
TGTGCCACCGGCCGGGCAGTTAACTCCTACGAGCAGTACTTC	CATGRAVNSYEQYF	.	.	TRBJ2-7	TRBV15
TGCGCCAGCAGGCTCTCCGGGACCAGGACAGATACGCAGTATTTT	CASRLSGTRTDTQYF	.	.	TRBJ2-3	TRBV10-2
TGTGCCTGGAGGGTGACAGGGCATGAGCAGTTCTTC	CAWRVTGHEQFF	TRBD1	.	TRBJ2-1	TRBV30
TGTGCCAGCAGCGCCGTGAGCGTCTATGCCTACGAGCAGTACTTC	CASSAVSVYAYEQYF	.	.	TRBJ2-7	TRBV7-9
TGTGCCAGCAGCGTAGCTCCCACGGGGGAGACCTACGAGCAGTACTTC	CASSVAPTGETYEQYF	.	.	TRBJ2-7	TRBV9
TGTGCCAGTAGTATAGACACAGACAGGCTCCACACCGGGGAGCTGTTTTTT	CASSIDTDRLHTGELFF	.	.	TRBJ2-2	TRBV19
TGTGCCAGCAGCAACTCTTCAAGGACGGAGACAGGGACCTTCGTCCGGGGTTCCGGTCAGCCCCAGCATTTT	CASSNSSRTETGTFVRGSGQPQHF	.	.	TRBJ1-5	TRBV21-1
TGTGCCAGCAGCTTGGGACAGGGATGGACAGATACGCAGTATTTT	CASSLGQGWTDTQYF	TRBD1	.	TRBJ2-3	TRBV7-2
TGTGCCAGTAGCCCCCATGTGGGGGAAACTGAAGCTTTCTTT	CASSPHVGETEAFF	.	few	TRBJ1-1	TRBV19
TGTGCCAGCAGCCCCGGGACAAACTACGAGCAGTACTTC	CASSPGTNYEQYF	.	.	TRBJ2-7	TRBV27
TGTGCCAGCAGCTTACAGGACAGGGGAACTAATGAAAAACTGTTTTTT	CASSLQDRGTNEKLFF	TRBD1	.	TRBJ1-4	TRBV7-9
TGCGCCAGCAGGTCCGGGCTCTACGAGCAGTACTTC	CASRSGLYEQYF	.	.	TRBJ2-7	TRBV5-1
TGTGCCAGCAGCACCTTGGACAGCAACACTGAAGCTTTCTTT	CASSTLDSNTEAFF	.	.	TRBJ1-1	TRBV7-2
TGTGCCAGCGCGGGTGTTGGGGAGGGGGACTATGGCTACACCTTC	CASAGVGEGDYGYTF	.	.	TRBJ1-2	TRBV27